The 27 T cell receptor beta chains below were found in one sample sequenced in a study of STAT5B mutations in CD4+ large granular lymphocyte leukemia. The data were produced by immunoSEQ multiplex PCR, yet TCRdb's version contains in-frame clones alone and is incomplete. Here the sample spans 25,000 to 35,000 clones, less than 75% being singletons. Material: CD4+ T cells from blood buffy coats. The source of these receptors is a human donor in good health.

This chain joins TRBV4-1 and TRBJ1-1; D might be TRBD1 (6 bases). This CDR3 region has 15 residues. CDR1 is MGHRA, CDR2 YSYEKL, per germline. Trimming removed 2 bases at V and 1 base at J, with 11 bases between. As DNA, the CDR3 is TGCGCCAGCAGCCAATTAACGACAGGGAACACTGAAGCTTTCTTT. Amino acid sequence: CASSQLTTGNTEAFF.

For the CDR3, the DNA is TGTGCCAGCAGCTCAGCTGACGGACGCCATGGCTACACCTTC. Translated: CASSSADGRHGYTF. The chain recombines TRBV7-9 with TRBJ1-2, with D unresolved. From germline, CDR1 is SEHNR and CDR2 FQNEAQ (reference sequence). Trimming removed 4 bases at V and 6 bases at J, with 15 bases between. This CDR3 region has 14 residues.

This clone came up a few times. The chain uses TRBV7-9 and TRBJ1-6; D is ambiguous. CDR3 length: 16 residues. Per the germline V gene, CDR1 is SEHNR and CDR2 is FQNEAQ (reference sequence). V was clipped by 1 base and J by 9 bases, with 16 bases between them. CDR3 loop: CASSLGRGIQASPLHF. DNA of the CDR3: TGTGCCAGCAGCTTAGGGAGAGGAATTCAGGCTTCACCCCTCCACTTT.

The rearrangement joins TRBV4-1 to TRBJ1-1; 10 nucleotides agree with TRBD1. The CDR3 length is 18 residues. Looked up from germline, CDR1 is MGHRA and CDR2 is YSYEKL. V was pared by 1 base and J by 1 base, with 9 bases of the junction left unmatched. CDR3 nucleotide sequence: TGCGCCAGCAGCCAAGCCCGGGACAGGGGTCATTCGAACACTGAAGCTTTCTTT. This codes for CASSQARDRGHSNTEAFF.

This chain connects TRBV7-9 to TRBJ2-1, with TRBD2 matching over 11 bases. The V segment lost 5 bases and the J segment 2 bases; nucleotides outside the gene matches: 2. Germline V gene sequence: CDR1 SEHNR, CDR2 FQNEAQ (reference sequence). The CDR3 runs to 15 residues. In DNA form, the CDR3 reads TGTGCCAGCAGCCTTAGCGGGGGGGCCTACAATGAGCAGTTCTTC. Translated, it gives CASSLSGGAYNEQFF.

The chain combines TRBV4-1 with TRBJ1-5; weak D call: TRBD1 (5 bases). Germline V gives CDR1 MGHRA, CDR2 YSYEKL. Trimming stripped 2 bases from V and 6 bases from J, with 14 bases between. This CDR3 has 15 amino acids. This CDR3 is CASSQLTVQGQPQHF. Here the CDR3 DNA reads TGCGCCAGCAGCCAACTGACCGTCCAGGGTCAGCCCCAGCATTTT.

This chain joins TRBV6-6 and TRBJ1-6; no reliable D call. Germline-derived CDR1 and CDR2 are MNHNY and SVGAGI (reference sequence). CDR3 length: 15 amino acids. V was clipped by 2 bases and J by 7 bases, with 12 bases between them. The CDR3 sequence is CASSYRTAVNSPLHF. The CDR3 bases are TGTGCCAGCAGTTACAGGACGGCCGTAAATTCACCCCTCCACTTT.

The rearrangement joins TRBV9 to TRBJ2-3, with 8 bases fitting TRBD2. The CDR3 is 14 amino acids. V was clipped by 4 bases and J by 1 base; unmatched bases: 2. Germline V gives CDR1 SGDLS, CDR2 YYNGEE. This CDR3 reads CASSLLAGTDTQYF. Written as DNA, the CDR3 is TGTGCCAGCAGCTTACTAGCGGGCACAGATACGCAGTATTTT.

V usage is TRBV5-1 and J usage is TRBJ2-1, with 11 bases matching TRBD2. Germline CDR1 reads SGHRS; CDR2 reads YFSETQ. The CDR3 is 15 amino acids. V gave up 3 bases and J gave up 2 bases; unmatched junction bases: 1. The CDR3 sequence is CASSSSGGTYNEQFF. CDR3 DNA sequence: TGCGCCAGCAGCTCTAGCGGGGGGACCTACAATGAGCAGTTCTTC.

The rearrangement joins TRBV6-1 to TRBJ2-7, with a weak D call TRBD2 (7 bases). Germline values: CDR1 MNHNS, CDR2 SASEGT. Trimming stripped 2 bases from V and 3 bases from J, with 17 bases between. This CDR3 has 16 residues. The CDR3 loop is CASSESGGRLYYEQYF. The CDR3 coding sequence is TGTGCCAGCAGTGAATCCGGGGGGCGTCTATACTACGAGCAGTACTTC.

V and J are TRBV13 and TRBJ1-2, with 9 bases identical to TRBD1. CDR3 length: 15 amino acids. V lost 0 bases to trimming and J lost 7 bases; unmatched junction nucleotides: 6. Germline lookup yields CDR1 PRHDT and CDR2 FYEKMQ (reference sequence). CDR3 bases: TGTGCCAGCAGCTTAGGGGGGACAGGGTCTCGTGGCTACACCTTC. Protein sequence: CASSLGGTGSRGYTF. The full variable domain, with the rest looked up from reference TRBV13 and TRBJ1-2, is AAGVIQSPRHLIKEKRETATLKCYPIPRHDTVYWYQQGPGQDPQFLISFYEKMQSDKGSIPDRFSAQQFSDYHSELNMSSLELGDSALYFCASSLGGTGSRGYTFGSGTRLTVV.

The chain recombines TRBV30 with TRBJ2-3; 7 bases are a match to TRBD1. This CDR3 is 15 amino acids long. Losses at the gene ends were 3 bases for V and 0 bases for J; bases not matched to a gene: 6. Germline CDR1 GTSNPN, CDR2 SVGIG (reference sequence). The CDR3 loop is CAWRDTGASTDTQYF. CDR3 DNA: TGTGCCTGGAGAGACACAGGGGCTAGCACAGATACGCAGTATTTT. Complete variable domain (other parts from reference TRBV30 and TRBJ2-3): SQTIHQWPATLVQPVGSPLSLECTVEGTSNPNLYWYRQAAGRGLQLLFYSVGIGQISSEVPQNLSASRPQDRQFILSSKKLLLSDSGFYLCAWRDTGASTDTQYFGPGTRLTVL.

This chain connects TRBV9 to TRBJ2-7; 10 nucleotides match TRBD1. Germline values: CDR1 SGDLS, CDR2 YYNGEE. J lost 4 bases, V lost 4 bases, and 11 bases had no gene match. This CDR3 comprises 16 residues. The CDR3 sequence: CASSPKGPGQGYEQYF. The CDR3 nucleotides read TGTGCCAGCAGCCCGAAGGGACCGGGACAGGGGTACGAGCAGTACTTC.

In this sample, this clone turned up a few times. This sequence joins TRBV19 and TRBJ1-1; 8 bases fit TRBD1. There are 14 residues in the CDR3. V shed 1 base, J shed 4 bases, and the junction held 2 bases outside the gene matches. Per the germline V gene, CDR1 is LNHDA and CDR2 is SQIVND (reference sequence). The CDR3 region is CASSIGQGITEAFF. The CDR3 nucleotides read TGTGCCAGTAGTATAGGACAGGGGATCACTGAAGCTTTCTTT.

This chain links TRBV11-2 with TRBJ1-6; D is ambiguous. The CDR3 is 14 amino acids. The V end was cut by 6 bases, the J end by 7 bases, with 13 bases between. Germline V lookup: CDR1 SGHAT, CDR2 FQNNGV. The CDR3 nucleotides are TGTGCCAGCAGGAATGATTGGACCAATTCACCCCTCCACTTT. The encoded protein is CASRNDWTNSPLHF.

The chain has TRBV6-5 and TRBJ2-2; D remains ambiguous. CDR1 is MNHEY and CDR2 is SVGAGI in the germline V gene. V gave up 6 bases and J gave up 1 base, with 9 bases separating them. This CDR3 has 14 residues. The CDR3 loop is CASSPARNTGELFF. The CDR3 bases are TGTGCCAGCAGCCCGGCAAGGAACACCGGGGAGCTGTTTTTT.

The chain carries TRBV15 and TRBJ1-2, with D tentatively TRBD1 (6 bases). V lost 5 bases to trimming and J lost 0 bases, with 16 bases between them. CDR3 length: 16 amino acids. Germline loops: CDR1 LNHNV, CDR2 YYDKDF (reference sequence). CDR3 sequence: CATSGPTGKANYGYTF. The CDR3 DNA reads as TGTGCCACCAGCGGGCCAACAGGGAAAGCTAACTATGGCTACACCTTC.

V usage is TRBV29-1 and J usage is TRBJ2-1, with TRBD2 identical over 7 bases. CDR3 length: 14 amino acids. Germline CDR1 SQVTM, CDR2 ANQGSEA. V was clipped by 4 bases and J by 6 bases; unmatched bases: 9. Written as DNA, the CDR3 is TGCAGCGTTGGAACCGGGACTACCTTCAATGAGCAGTTCTTC. Its protein product is CSVGTGTTFNEQFF.

This rearrangement joins TRBV27 to TRBJ2-3, with TRBD2 identical over 9 bases. The CDR3 loop spans 16 amino acids. The germline CDR1 and CDR2 sequences are MNHEY and SMNVEV (reference sequence). Unmatched junction bases numbered 6, after V lost 5 bases and J lost 0 bases. The CDR3 DNA follows: TGTGCCAGCAGTCCTTTAGCGGGGGTTAGCACAGATACGCAGTATTTT. Translating gives CASSPLAGVSTDTQYF.

The CDR3 reads CASSISGGTEQYF. The CDR3 DNA is TGTGCCAGCAGCATATCAGGGGGAACCGAGCAGTACTTC. V usage is TRBV5-4 and J usage is TRBJ2-5; 7 bases map to TRBD1. Near its end, the DNA agrees better with TRBJ2-7, so the J call may be wrong. Germline CDR1 SGHNT, CDR2 YYREEE (reference sequence). The CDR3 covers 13 residues.

The gene calls are TRBV4-2 and TRBJ1-5, with a tentative D call TRBD1 (6 bases). The V gene's germline CDR1 is LGHNA and CDR2 YNFKEQ. The CDR3 extends over 15 amino acids. V lost 1 base and J 4 bases, leaving 11 bases between the germline ends. Written as DNA, the CDR3 is TGTGCCAGCAGCCAAGGTGAGGGGGGGAATCAGCCCCAGCATTTT. Its translation: CASSQGEGGNQPQHF.

The chain uses TRBV21-1 and TRBJ1-1; the listed D gene, TRBD1, was not tested against the DNA. TRBV21-1 has pseudogene status. The CDR3 sequence is 19 residues long. The CDR3 here is CASSEDLRDRGQWNTEAFF. Written as DNA, the CDR3 is TGTGCCAGCAGCGAAGACCTCCGGGACAGGGGGCAGTGGAACACTGAAGCTTTCTTT.

The genes are TRBV29-1 and TRBJ1-3; D gene ambiguous. The CDR3 runs to 15 residues. Germline CDR1 reads SQVTM; CDR2 reads ANQGSEA. Trimming removed 1 base from V and 0 bases from J, with 10 bases in between. CDR3 DNA sequence: TGCAGCGTTGAAGCCGGACTCAACTCTGGAAACACCATATATTTT. This codes for CSVEAGLNSGNTIYF.

The rearrangement joins TRBV6-1 to TRBJ1-5, with D possibly being TRBD1 (5 bases). With 6 bases removed from V and 0 bases from J, the gap between germline ends came to 12 bases. CDR3 length: 15 residues. CDR1 and CDR2 (germline): MNHNS, SASEGT. CDR3 loop: CASSPAGGSNQPQHF. The CDR3, as DNA: TGTGCCAGCAGCCCCGCGGGGGGTAGCAATCAGCCCCAGCATTTT.

This clone was found once. The chain couples TRBV30 to TRBJ1-2, with a possible D match to TRBD1 (6 bases). V was clipped by 5 bases and J by 8 bases, with 21 bases between them. Per the germline V gene, CDR1 is GTSNPN and CDR2 is SVGIG (reference sequence). The CDR3 runs 14 residues. The CDR3 loop reads CAWSKFLGAEGYTF. For the CDR3, the DNA is TGTGCCTGGTCGAAGTTTCTGGGGGCGGAGGGCTACACCTTC.

This chain links TRBV11-2 with TRBJ1-2; the D gene is possibly TRBD1 (6 bases). The CDR3 has 15 residues. In germline, CDR1 is SGHAT, CDR2 FQNNGV. V was shortened by 1 base and J by 2 bases, with 11 bases between the two germline ends. The CDR3 loop is CASSLASDRNYGYTF. CDR3 in DNA: TGTGCCAGCAGCTTAGCCTCGGACAGAAACTATGGCTACACCTTC.

V is TRBV5-8 and J is TRBJ1-1, with 11 bases aligning to TRBD1. This CDR3 region has 15 residues. Trimming cost V 7 bases and J 4 bases; bases outside gene matches: 9. In germline, CDR1 is SGHTS, CDR2 YDEGEE. CDR3 DNA sequence: TGTGCCAGCCGAGGACAGGGGGCGCGGAGCACTGAAGCTTTCTTT. As protein: CASRGQGARSTEAFF.